Detailed here is one T cell receptor beta chain. Its antigen remains unknown. These data belong to a study of cytomegalovirus exposure and HLA in healthy donors. Study-wide results and limits: Presence/absence analyses took donor sequencing depth as roughly uniform. It emerged from a later analysis that several of the most significant clusters appeared to be linked to common viral pathogens.

The junction had 3 bases not matched to a gene; V was cut back by 4 bases and J by 6 bases. Germline V gene lookup returns CDR1 LNHNV and CDR2 YYDKDF (reference sequence). The length of the CDR3 is 13 residues. In the PCR, 60 Vbeta and 13 Jbeta primers were used. Measured with immunoSEQ multiplex PCR; TCRdb has only the in-frame clones, and not every one. The data contain 100,000 to 150,000 clones, over 75% of them seen just once; the ten biggest clones take up 1.5% to 2%. The chain carries TRBV15 and TRBJ2-1, with TRBD1 matching 7 bases. The specimen sequenced was PBMCs. This receptor was identified in a boy between 5 and 17 years old in good health and CMV-seronegative. DNA of the CDR3: TGTGCCACCAGCATCGGACAGGCCAATGAGCAGTTCTTC. This gives the protein CATSIGQANEQFF.